Listed below are T cell receptor beta chains from one sample, sequenced in a study of beta chain features in type 1 diabetes. Method: immunoSEQ multiplex PCR; TCRdb's copy keeps in-frame clones and lacks some. The table has about 390,000 clones, 8% to 10% seen once. The sample taken for sequencing was central memory CD4+ T cells from blood. The receptors stem from a man between 25 and 39 years old with type 1 diabetes. Each CDR3 is given with its conserved first and last residue. A D gene is named only where the DNA matches it firmly. Clone size is not always given. Where it is, it says once, few, many or a class for expanded clones.

cdr3_nt	cdr3_aa	clone_size	v_call	d_call	j_call
TGTGCCAGCAGCTTATCCCCGGCAGGGGGCGAGCAGTACTTC	CASSLSPAGGEQYF	few	TRBV7-9	TRBD1	TRBJ2-7
TGCGCCAGCAGCCTTTTCCCCTCCTACAATGAGCAGTTCTTC	CASSLFPSYNEQFF	many	TRBV5-1	-	TRBJ2-1
TGTGCCAGCAGTTTATCACCGATAAATCAGCCCCAGCATTTT	CASSLSPINQPQHF	-	TRBV28	-	TRBJ1-5
TGTGCCAGCAGCCCAGGGCGCGGCCAGAACATTCAGTACTTC	CASSPGRGQNIQYF	few	TRBV11-2	-	TRBJ2-4
TGTGCTAGCAGCTTAGGACAGGGTCGAGTGGAGACCCAGTACTTC	CASSLGQGRVETQYF	few	TRBV7-7	TRBD1	TRBJ2-5
TGTGCCAGCAGTTTACCCGTACCCTCTGGAAACACCATATATTTT	CASSLPVPSGNTIYF	few	TRBV28	-	TRBJ1-3
TGTGCCAGCAGCTTAGGCACTAGGGGGGAGACCCAGTACTTC	CASSLGTRGETQYF	many	TRBV7-2	-	TRBJ2-5
TGTGCCAGCAGCCGGGCGCGGGGAAATACGCAGTATTTT	CASSRARGNTQYF	many	TRBV11-2	-	TRBJ2-3
TGTGCCAGCAGCCGAGATGCGGGGCCGGGAGGGGCCGGGGAGCTGTTTTTT	CASSRDAGPGGAGELFF	few	TRBV4-2	TRBD2	TRBJ2-2
TGTGCCAGCAGCGAATGGCAGGGCGCCACCAAAAACATTCAGTACTTC	CASSEWQGATKNIQYF	-	TRBV5-4	-	TRBJ2-4